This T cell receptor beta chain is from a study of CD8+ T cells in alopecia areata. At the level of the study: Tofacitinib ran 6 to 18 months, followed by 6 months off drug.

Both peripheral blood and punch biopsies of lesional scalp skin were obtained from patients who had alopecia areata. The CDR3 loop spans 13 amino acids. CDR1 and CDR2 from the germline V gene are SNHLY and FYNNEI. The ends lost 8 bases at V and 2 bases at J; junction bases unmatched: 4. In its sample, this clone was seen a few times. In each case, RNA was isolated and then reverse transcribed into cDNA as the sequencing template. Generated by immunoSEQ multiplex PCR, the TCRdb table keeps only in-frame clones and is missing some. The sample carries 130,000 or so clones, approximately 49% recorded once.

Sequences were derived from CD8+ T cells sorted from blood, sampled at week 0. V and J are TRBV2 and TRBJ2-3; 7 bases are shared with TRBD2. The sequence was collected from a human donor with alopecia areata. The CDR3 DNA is TGTGCCAGCCTCGGGACTAACACAGATACGCAGTATTTT. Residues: CASLGTNTDTQYF.